Each of the 16 T cell receptor beta chains below was sequenced from the same sample in a study of glioma-infiltrating T cells. The iRepertoire nested amplicon-rescue multiplex PCR amplified TCR alpha and beta CDR3s from RNA. Via MiXCR, TCRdb re-called the multiplex PCR reads, giving one row per CDR3 protein. The data show about 140,000 distinct CDR3 sequences, with roughly two fifths seen just once and about 18% held by the top ten. The sequencing sample was made of glioma tissue, nonneoplastic brain tissue, or PBMCs (not recorded which). All receptors derive from a human donor with low-grade glioma or glioblastoma, undergoing nonglioma brain surgery, or in good health (not recorded which).

The J gene is TRBJ2-7, the V gene TRBV6-1; 7 bases line up with TRBD1. Looked up from germline, CDR1 is MNHNS and CDR2 is SASEGT. V gave up 4 bases and J gave up 3 bases; unmatched junction bases: 3. The CDR3 contains 13 residues. The CDR3 loop reads CASSGGTVYEQYF. The CDR3 nucleotides read TGTGCCAGCAGTGGGGGGACAGTCTACGAGCAGTACTTC.

The V call is TRBV6-6, the J call TRBJ2-1; D gene unclear. From germline, CDR1 is MNHNY and CDR2 SVGAGI (reference sequence). The V end was cut by 0 bases, the J end by 0 bases, with 9 bases between. CDR3 size: 16 residues. This CDR3 reads CASSYSTTSSYNEQFF. CDR3 coding DNA: TGTGCCAGCAGTTACTCTACAACAAGCTCCTACAATGAGCAGTTCTTC.

The V call is TRBV6-5, the J call TRBJ2-5; tentatively, D is TRBD2 (6 bases). V lost 6 bases, J lost 1 base, and 15 bases lay in between. Looked up from germline, CDR1 is MNHEY and CDR2 is SVGAGI. The CDR3 is 15 residues long. DNA of the CDR3: TGTGCCAGCAGCCCTCTAGCGTGGGGCCAAGAGACCCAGTACTTC. It specifies CASSPLAWGQETQYF.

As concerns this clonotype: One end of the junction varies from germline; a read error may be responsible. This chain uses TRBV20-1 with TRBJ1-5; D uncertain. The V gene's germline CDR1 is DFQATT and CDR2 SNEGSKA (reference sequence). This CDR3 has 15 residues. The CDR3 region is CSARAFGQSNQHQHF. The CDR3 nucleotides read TGCAGTGCTAGAGCATTCGGGCAGAGCAATCAGCACCAGCATTTT.

The V and J genes are TRBV29-1 and TRBJ1-1; 7 bases align to TRBD1. This CDR3 region has 16 residues. Trimming took 6 bases from V and 1 from J; bases not matched to a gene: 14. Looked up from germline, CDR1 is SQVTM and CDR2 is ANQGSEA. The CDR3 DNA reads TGCAGCGTCCGAGCCGTGGGACAGCCGGGGAACACTGAAGCTTTCTTT. Its protein is CSVRAVGQPGNTEAFF.

The sample holds many counts of this clonotype. V and J are TRBV6-1 and TRBJ1-1; TRBD1 agrees at 9 bases. Trimming at V came to 6 bases and at J to 9 bases, leaving 5 bases not matched to a gene. Germline V lookup: CDR1 MNHNS, CDR2 SASEGT. The CDR3 has 12 residues. DNA of the CDR3: TGTGCCAGCAGAAGGGACAGGGAGAAAGCTTTCTTT. It encodes CASRRDREKAFF.

This clonotype was found a few times. The V and J genes are TRBV10-2 and TRBJ2-7; D not resolved. The germline V gene has CDR1 WSHSY and CDR2 SAAADI. Trimming took off 6 bases at V and 0 bases at J, with 6 bases between the two ends. The CDR3 sequence is 12 residues long. CDR3 amino acids: CASRHSSYEQYF. CDR3 DNA: TGCGCCAGCAGGCACAGCTCCTACGAGCAGTACTTC.

The chain employs TRBV7-2 and TRBJ1-1; possible D gene TRBD1, 6 bases. The CDR3 runs to 14 residues. Germline CDR1 reads SGHTA; CDR2 reads FQGNSA. Trimming removed 4 bases at V and 6 bases at J, with 15 bases between. The DNA of the CDR3 is TGTGCCAGCAGCTATAGGGGGGGTGACCCTGAAGCTTTCTTT. This codes for CASSYRGGDPEAFF.

This clonotype was seen a handful of times. J is TRBJ1-5 and V is TRBV6-1, with D possibly being TRBD1 (6 bases). The CDR3 spans 14 residues. Germline values: CDR1 MNHNS, CDR2 SASEGT. With 8 bases removed from V and 0 bases from J, the gap between germline ends came to 11 bases. The DNA of the CDR3 is TGTGCCAGCGGGGGCAGTTATAGCAATCAGCCCCAGCATTTT. This gives the protein CASGGSYSNQPQHF.

V is TRBV20-1 and J is TRBJ2-1; either TRBD1 or TRBD2 may fit D (5 bases each). V lost 5 bases, J lost 5 bases, and 19 bases lay in between. Germline values: CDR1 DFQATT, CDR2 SNEGSKA (reference sequence). This CDR3 is built from 15 residues. The CDR3, as DNA: TGCAGTGCTGGGTTCGGGGCGTCATGGAACAATGAGCAGTTCTTC. Translated: CSAGFGASWNNEQFF.

This clonotype appeared many times. The gene calls are TRBV7-9 and TRBJ1-6, with D perhaps TRBD1 (5 bases). Trimming took off 5 bases at V and 10 bases at J, with 15 bases between the two ends. Germline V gene sequence: CDR1 SEHNR, CDR2 FQNEAQ (reference sequence). The CDR3 length is 14 residues. In DNA, the CDR3 is TGTGCCAGCAGCGGAGTGGGCCAGGGCTCACCCCTCCACTTT. Its translation is CASSGVGQGSPLHF.

The V and J genes are TRBV28 and TRBJ1-2; D not resolved. V lost 5 bases and J 7 bases, leaving 8 bases between the germline ends. This CDR3 is built from 11 residues. The V gene's germline CDR1 is MDHEN and CDR2 SYDVKM. The CDR3 DNA follows: TGTGCCAGCAGTCGGCTAGGTGGCTACACCTTC. Translation gives CASSRLGGYTF.

On this clonotype: This may come from a read error, since a much larger clone is one base off. This rearrangement joins TRBV27 to TRBJ2-5; TRBD2 is a possible D gene (6 bases). The CDR3 contains 14 residues. Trimming removed 7 bases at V and 7 bases at J, with 19 bases between. Germline V gene sequence: CDR1 MNHEY, CDR2 SMNVEV (reference sequence). The CDR3 loop reads CASKGQGDGRTQYF. CDR3 nucleotide sequence: TGTGCCAGCAAGGGGCAGGGCGACGGGAGGACCCAGTACTTC.

This clonotype was counted between two and nine times. CDR3 sequence reads: CSVRLSGRTDTQYF. Written as DNA, the CDR3 is TGCAGCGTCCGCCTTAGCGGGAGGACAGATACGCAGTATTTT. The chain uses TRBV29-1 and TRBJ2-3; 10 bases match TRBD2. The CDR3 loop spans 14 amino acids. Trimming removed 6 bases from V and 3 bases from J; junction bases left unmatched: 6. Germline CDR1 is SQVTM and CDR2 is ANQGSEA.

This rearrangement joins TRBV20-1 to TRBJ2-7, with a tentative D call TRBD1 (5 bases). CDR3 length: 14 residues. Germline V gives CDR1 DFQATT, CDR2 SNEGSKA (reference sequence). The V gene lost 4 bases and the J gene lost 4 bases, with 17 bases spanning the gap. The CDR3 is CSATVQERLYEQYF. The CDR3 coding sequence is TGCAGTGCTACAGTACAGGAGAGGCTTTACGAGCAGTACTTC.

This clonotype was recorded many times. J is TRBJ2-1 and V is TRBV20-1; possibly TRBD2 for D (6 bases). V was clipped by 0 bases and J by 8 bases, with 17 bases between them. The CDR3 loop spans 15 amino acids. Looked up from germline, CDR1 is DFQATT and CDR2 is SNEGSKA (reference sequence). CDR3 loop: CSARDRLGGADEQFF. The CDR3, as DNA: TGCAGTGCTAGAGACCGACTAGGTGGAGCGGATGAGCAGTTCTTC.